The following is a T cell receptor (beta chain) sequence with its context. TCRdb's table, derived via immunoSEQ multiplex PCR, lists solely in-frame clones and lacks some. The table has about 160,000 clones, over 95% seen once. This sample stems from a study of control samples from healthy donors and cancer patients. The material sequenced was blood. The source of this sequence is a woman in her 30s in good health.

The CDR3 DNA reads TGTGCCAGCAGCGCCGGGACAGGGCTATCCTACGAGCAGTACTTC. Its translation: CASSAGTGLSYEQYF. The chain joins TRBV2 to TRBJ2-7; 9 nucleotides agree with TRBD1. The CDR3 loop spans 15 amino acids. V was clipped by 6 bases and J by 1 base; unmatched bases: 7. CDR1 SNHLY and CDR2 FYNNEI come from the germline V gene.